The sequence of this T cell receptor (beta chain) was determined in a study of brain T cells in children with intractable seizures. Regarding the study as a whole: Absence of clones before surgery may stem from lower sequencing depth. Viral specificity was inferred only from CDR3 similarity; HCMV serostatus was unknown.

TCRdb's table, derived via immunoSEQ multiplex PCR, lists solely in-frame clones and lacks some. The table shows 340,000 or so clones, with 93% occurring only once. Points on this clone: No antigen is known for it.

Stated time point: blood from clinic visit 5 months post-surgery; TSC patient then seizure free. Sequencing was limited to surgery cases with top T cell transcript signatures in brain tissue. Pre-surgery treatment included at least one anti-epileptic drug. CDR3 length equals 15 residues. Germline CDR1 and CDR2: SQVTM and ANQGSEA. The germline V and J ends were trimmed by 0 bases and 3 bases, with 15 bases remaining between them. The input for sequencing was peripheral blood, taken roughly 5 months after surgery. The V call is TRBV29-1, the J call TRBJ2-7; the D gene could be TRBD1 or TRBD2 (6 bases each). The source of this sequence is a boy younger than two with tuberous sclerosis and intractable seizures. The CDR3 DNA follows: TGCAGCGTTGAAGAGCGGCCGGGGGCTAGCTACGAGCAGTACTTC. Amino acid sequence: CSVEERPGASYEQYF.